A single sample is the source of the 5 T cell receptor beta chains below, sequenced in a study of vaccination effects on CD4 cells after COVID-19. What these receptors recognize is not known. TCRdb's table, derived via immunoSEQ multiplex PCR, lists solely in-frame clones and lacks some. The data show under 70,000 clones, 74% seen once. Following culture for nine to ten days, CD4+ T cells were isolated. Two-dose BNT162b2 or mRNA-1273 vaccination was given to participants. The specimen comprised CD4+ T cells from PBMCs cultured without peptide, sampled after COVID-19 vaccination. The receptors originated from a human donor who received a COVID-19 vaccine.

This clone was observed once. The gene calls are TRBV29-1 and TRBJ1-1, with TRBD1 matching 10 bases. Germline V gives CDR1 SQVTM, CDR2 ANQGSEA. The CDR3 is made up of 13 amino acids. With 5 bases clipped from V and 3 bases from J, the junction kept 3 bases outside the gene matches. The chain's CDR3 is CSVKGTGDTEAFF. In DNA, the CDR3 is TGCAGCGTTAAAGGGACAGGGGACACTGAAGCTTTCTTT. Complete variable domain (other parts from reference TRBV29-1 and TRBJ1-1): SAVISQKPSRDICQRGTSLTIQCQVDSQVTMMFWYRQQPGQSLTLIATANQGSEATYESGFVIDKFPISRPNLTFSTLTVSNMSPEDSSIYLCSVKGTGDTEAFFGQGTRLTVV.

This clone was observed a few times. The J gene is TRBJ2-3, the V gene TRBV10-1; TRBD1 matches 8 bases. CDR1 is WNHNN, CDR2 SYGVQD, per germline (reference sequence). After removal of 4 bases from V and 4 bases from J, the junction contained 10 bases not matched to a gene. The CDR3 extends over 16 amino acids. CDR3: CASSAALTGVADTQYF. The CDR3, as DNA: TGCGCCAGCAGTGCGGCATTGACAGGGGTGGCAGATACGCAGTATTTT.

The rearrangement joins TRBV29-1 to TRBJ2-5; TRBD1 agrees at 9 bases. From germline, CDR1 is SQVTM and CDR2 ANQGSEA. The CDR3 has 14 residues. CDR3 residues: CSASRDRDQETQYF. CDR3 DNA sequence: TGCAGTGCCTCCCGGGACAGGGACCAAGAGACCCAGTACTTC.

The V call is TRBV7-2, the J call TRBJ2-5, with 12 positions matching TRBD2. The CDR3 contains 15 residues. Germline trimming cut 6 bases from V and 3 bases from J; bases unmatched to any gene: 5. The germline V gene encodes CDR1 SGHTA and CDR2 FQGNSA. The CDR3 loop reads CASRRRLAGEETQYF. The CDR3 DNA is TGTGCCAGCAGACGACGACTAGCGGGGGAAGAGACCCAGTACTTC.

V usage is TRBV27 and J usage is TRBJ1-2, with D unresolved. This CDR3 has 14 amino acids. Trimming took off 6 bases at V and 9 bases at J, with 20 bases between the two ends. CDR1 and CDR2 (germline): MNHEY, SMNVEV (reference sequence). CDR3 sequence reads: CASRPATGRNSYTF. The CDR3 DNA follows: TGTGCCAGCAGACCGGCCACCGGGCGTAATAGCTACACCTTC.